Shown below are 4 T cell receptor beta chains from a single sample sequenced in a study of blood T cell repertoires in COVID-19. Only in-frame clones appear in the TCRdb table, and some are missing; sequencing was by immunoSEQ multiplex PCR. The table has roughly 150,000 clones, around 86% seen once. Sequencing was performed on peripheral blood. The receptors shown here come from a woman aged 80 or over with COVID-19, enrolled during active disease.

The genes are TRBV6-1 and TRBJ1-5; 7 bases fit TRBD1. The trim removed 1 base at V and 3 bases at J, leaving 3 bases unmatched. CDR3 size: 15 residues. Per the germline V gene, CDR1 is MNHNS and CDR2 is SASEGT. DNA of the CDR3: TGTGCCAGCAGTGAAGGGGGACAGATCAATCAGCCCCAGCATTTT. Its translation: CASSEGGQINQPQHF.

The chain recombines TRBV24-1 with TRBJ1-5, with TRBD1 identical over 9 bases. Germline assignment: CDR1 KGHDR and CDR2 SFDVKD. The CDR3 loop spans 13 amino acids. With V trimmed by 9 bases and J by 4 bases, 3 bases remained unmatched. The CDR3 loop reads CATAGQGNQPQHF. DNA for the CDR3: TGTGCCACCGCGGGACAGGGAAATCAGCCCCAGCATTTT.

This chain joins TRBV5-1 and TRBJ1-4; TRBD1 is a possible D gene (5 bases). Germline V gene lookup returns CDR1 SGHRS and CDR2 YFSETQ. V was trimmed by 2 bases and J by 5 bases, leaving 10 bases between them. The CDR3 extends over 14 amino acids. DNA for the CDR3: TGCGCCAGCAGCTTTGCAGGGCAGAATGAAAAACTGTTTTTT. It encodes CASSFAGQNEKLFF.

This rearrangement joins TRBV5-6 to TRBJ2-7; 9 bases are shared with TRBD1. CDR3 size: 15 residues. Germline-derived CDR1 and CDR2 are SGHDT and YYEEEE. V shed 4 bases and J 2 bases; nucleotides not matched to a gene: 7. The CDR3 loop reads CASSPPGTGTYEQYF. In nucleotides, the CDR3 is TGTGCCAGCAGCCCGCCCGGGACAGGGACCTACGAGCAGTACTTC.